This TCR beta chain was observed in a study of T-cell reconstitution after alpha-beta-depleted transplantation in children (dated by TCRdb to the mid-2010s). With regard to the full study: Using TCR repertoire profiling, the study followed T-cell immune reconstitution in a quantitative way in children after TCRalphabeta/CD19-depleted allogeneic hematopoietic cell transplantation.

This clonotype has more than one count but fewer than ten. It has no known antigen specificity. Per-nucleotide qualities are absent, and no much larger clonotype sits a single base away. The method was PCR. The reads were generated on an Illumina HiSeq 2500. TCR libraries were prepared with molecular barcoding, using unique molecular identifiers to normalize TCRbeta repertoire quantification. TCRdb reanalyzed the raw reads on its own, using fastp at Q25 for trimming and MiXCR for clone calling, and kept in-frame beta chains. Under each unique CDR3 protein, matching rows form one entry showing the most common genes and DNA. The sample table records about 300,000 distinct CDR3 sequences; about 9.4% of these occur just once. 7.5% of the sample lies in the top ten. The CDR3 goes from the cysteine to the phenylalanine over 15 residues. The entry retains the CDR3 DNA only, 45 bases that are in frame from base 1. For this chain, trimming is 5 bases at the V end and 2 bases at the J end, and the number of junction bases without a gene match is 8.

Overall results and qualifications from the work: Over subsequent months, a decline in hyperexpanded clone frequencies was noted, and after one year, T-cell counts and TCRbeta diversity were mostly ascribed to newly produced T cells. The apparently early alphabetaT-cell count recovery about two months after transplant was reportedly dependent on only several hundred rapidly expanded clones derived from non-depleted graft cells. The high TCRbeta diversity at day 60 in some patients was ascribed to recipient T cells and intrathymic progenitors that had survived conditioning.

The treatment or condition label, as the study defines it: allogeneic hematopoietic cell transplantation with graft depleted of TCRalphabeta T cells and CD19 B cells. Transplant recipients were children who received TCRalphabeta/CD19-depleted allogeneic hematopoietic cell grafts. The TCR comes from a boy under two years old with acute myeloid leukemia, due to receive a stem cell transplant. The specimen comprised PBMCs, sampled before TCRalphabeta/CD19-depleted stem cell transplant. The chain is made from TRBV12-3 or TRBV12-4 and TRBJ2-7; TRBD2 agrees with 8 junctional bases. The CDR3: CASSPGLAPTYEQYF. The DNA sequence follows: TGTGCCAGCAGTCCCGGACTAGCTCCTACCTACGAGCAGTACTTC.